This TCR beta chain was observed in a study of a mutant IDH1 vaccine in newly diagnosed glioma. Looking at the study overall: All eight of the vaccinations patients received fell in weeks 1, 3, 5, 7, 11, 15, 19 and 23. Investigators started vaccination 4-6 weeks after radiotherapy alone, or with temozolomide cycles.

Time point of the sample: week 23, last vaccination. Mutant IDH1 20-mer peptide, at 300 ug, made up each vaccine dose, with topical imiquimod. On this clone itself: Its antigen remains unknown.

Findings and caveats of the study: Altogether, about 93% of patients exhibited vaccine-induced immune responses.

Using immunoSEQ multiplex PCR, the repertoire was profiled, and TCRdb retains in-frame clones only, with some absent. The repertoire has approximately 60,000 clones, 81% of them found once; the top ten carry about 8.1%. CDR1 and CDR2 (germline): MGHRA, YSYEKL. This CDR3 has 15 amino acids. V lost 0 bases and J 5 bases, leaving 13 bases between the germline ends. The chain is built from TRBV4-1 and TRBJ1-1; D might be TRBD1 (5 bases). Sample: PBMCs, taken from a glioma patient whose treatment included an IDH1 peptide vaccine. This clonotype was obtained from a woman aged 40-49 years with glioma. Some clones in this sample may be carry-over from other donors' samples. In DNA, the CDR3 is TGCGCCAGCAGCCAAGACCCCGCAGGGAGGACTGAAGCTTTCTTT. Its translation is CASSQDPAGRTEAFF.